The rows below give T cell receptor beta chains drawn from one sample of a study of cytomegalovirus exposure and HLA in healthy donors. The method was immunoSEQ multiplex PCR; TCRdb's version includes in-frame clones alone and lacks a portion of them. The top ten clones hold approximately 8.8% of a sample with 95,000 to 150,000 clones, roughly 80% of them seen once. Specimen: PBMCs. Receptor source: a female donor in good health and CMV-seropositive. CDR3s include the opening cysteine and the closing phenylalanine or tryptophan. Each record gives: V gene, J gene, clone size, D gene, CDR3 protein, CDR3 DNA. D genes are given only for firm matches. Clone size is given for some rows only: seen once, a few or many times, or a class if the clone is expanded.

TRBV5-1	TRBJ2-7	NA	NA	CASSLGRGYEYEQYF	TGCGCCAGCAGCTTGGGACGGGGTTATGAATACGAGCAGTACTTC
TRBV29-1	TRBJ1-1	NA	NA	CSVVDRLWKNTEAFF	TGCAGCGTCGTTGACAGGCTCTGGAAGAACACTGAAGCTTTCTTT
TRBV6-5	TRBJ2-7	NA	TRBD2	CASRASGVYSYEQYF	TGTGCCAGCAGAGCTAGCGGGGTCTACTCCTACGAGCAGTACTTC
TRBV4-1	TRBJ1-5	few	TRBD1	CASSQEWGQRGQPQHF	TGCGCCAGCAGCCAAGAGTGGGGACAGAGGGGGCAGCCCCAGCATTTT
TRBV18	TRBJ2-7	once	TRBD1	CASSRGQDYEQYF	TGTGCCAGCTCACGTGGACAGGACTACGAGCAGTACTTC
TRBV11-3	TRBJ2-6	NA	TRBD1	CASSLEQGATNVLTF	TGTGCCAGCAGCTTAGAACAGGGGGCGACCAACGTCCTGACTTTC
TRBV6-5	TRBJ1-5	NA	NA	CASSIQRNQPQHF	TGTGCCAGCAGTATACAGCGCAATCAGCCCCAGCATTTT
TRBV11-2	TRBJ2-2	NA	NA	CASSGSNTGELFF	TGTGCCAGCTCGGGGAGCAACACCGGGGAGCTGTTTTTT
TRBV5-1	TRBJ1-4	NA	NA	CASSGGLSNEKLFF	TGCGCCAGCAGCGGGGGACTGAGTAATGAAAAACTGTTTTTT
TRBV6-5	TRBJ1-1	few	NA	CASSYSRGPSRRAFF	TGTGCCAGCAGTTACTCGCGGGGTCCGTCCCGGAGAGCTTTCTTT
TRBV5-4	TRBJ1-3	NA	NA	CASSYGQGNTIYF	TGTGCCAGCAGCTATGGACAGGGAAACACCATATATTTT
TRBV10-3	TRBJ1-2	NA	TRBD1	CAISEQGAGAGYGYTF	TGTGCCATCAGTGAGCAGGGGGCTGGGGCAGGCTATGGCTACACCTTC
TRBV28	TRBJ2-1	NA	NA	CASSYASAQEYNEQFF	TGTGCCAGCAGTTATGCGTCGGCACAGGAATACAATGAGCAGTTCTTC
TRBV15	TRBJ2-5	NA	NA	CATSRDLGAGETQYF	TGTGCCACCAGCAGAGATCTGGGGGCGGGTGAGACCCAGTACTTC
TRBV7-2	TRBJ1-2	few	TRBD1	CASSLTGGVLYGYTF	TGTGCCAGCAGCCTTACAGGGGGCGTTCTCTATGGCTACACCTTC
TRBV15	TRBJ2-5	NA	NA	CATSRDRERETQYF	TGTGCCACCAGCAGAGACAGGGAACGAGAGACCCAGTACTTC
TRBV18	TRBJ1-3	NA	NA	CASSPYDPGLSSGNTIYF	TGTGCCAGCTCACCTTATGACCCGGGACTCAGCTCTGGAAACACCATATATTTT
TRBV5-1	TRBJ2-1	NA	TRBD2	CASRALYGGVSYNEQFF	TGCGCCAGCAGGGCCCTCTATGGGGGGGTTTCCTACAATGAGCAGTTCTTC
TRBV7-3	TRBJ1-1	NA	TRBD1	CASSPTGPMNTEAFF	TGTGCCAGCAGCCCGACAGGGCCGATGAACACTGAAGCTTTCTTT
TRBV6-5	TRBJ1-4	NA	NA	CASRRGAANEKLFF	TGTGCCAGCCGGAGGGGCGCGGCTAATGAAAAACTGTTTTTT
TRBV29-1	TRBJ1-3	NA	NA	CSVEASRLGNTIYF	TGCAGCGTTGAAGCTAGCAGGCTAGGAAACACCATATATTTT
TRBV9	TRBJ2-2	NA	TRBD1	CASRPGQGFPGELFF	TGTGCCAGCAGACCCGGACAGGGGTTCCCCGGGGAGCTGTTTTTT